One sample yielded the 17 T cell receptor beta chains listed below, sequenced in a study of blood T cell repertoires in COVID-19. The data were produced by immunoSEQ multiplex PCR, yet TCRdb's version contains in-frame clones alone and is incomplete. The sample consists of roughly 350,000 clones, around 87% of them appearing once. Sequences were obtained from peripheral blood. Source of these receptors: a woman aged 45-65 years with active or convalescent COVID-19.

Concerning this clone: The same CDR3 can be traced to other DNA sequences in this sample. The V gene is TRBV5-1, the J gene TRBJ1-1, with D unresolved. The V and J ends lost 1 base and 0 bases respectively, with 4 bases between them. CDR1 and CDR2 from the germline V gene are SGHRS and YFSETQ. The CDR3 is 13 residues long. The CDR3 nucleotides read TGCGCCAGCAGCTTGACGGTGAACACTGAAGCTTTCTTT. Translated, it gives CASSLTVNTEAFF.

This chain joins TRBV28 and TRBJ2-3; no reliable D call. V lost 1 base to trimming and J lost 0 bases, with 8 bases between them. Germline-derived CDR1 and CDR2 are MDHEN and SYDVKM. This CDR3 is built from 15 residues. The CDR3 sequence: CASSLFVTSTDTQYF. The CDR3 nucleotides read TGTGCCAGCAGTTTATTTGTGACTAGCACAGATACGCAGTATTTT.

The chain carries TRBV5-4 and TRBJ2-1, with 9 positions matching TRBD2. The junction had 12 bases not matched to a gene; V was cut back by 6 bases and J by 5 bases. This CDR3 is built from 16 residues. The V gene's germline CDR1 is SGHNT and CDR2 YYREEE (reference sequence). CDR3 sequence (DNA): TGTGCCAGCACTCCCACCGGGGGACTAGCCGACAATGAGCAGTTCTTC. The encoded protein is CASTPTGGLADNEQFF.

This clone occurred once. The V call is TRBV6-2 or TRBV6-3, the J call TRBJ2-2, with TRBD1 as a possible D gene (6 bases). There are 14 residues in the CDR3. Germline V gives CDR1 MNHEY, CDR2 SVGEGT. Trimming removed 3 bases at V and 7 bases at J, with 12 bases between. CDR3 DNA: TGTGCCAGCAGTTATGATCCCAGGGGCGGGGAGCTGTTTTTT. Its translation: CASSYDPRGGELFF.

The chain combines TRBV11-3 with TRBJ2-3; TRBD2 aligns across 9 bases. The V gene's germline CDR1 is SGHNT and CDR2 YENEEA. The V gene end was trimmed by 4 bases and the J gene end by 1 base; junction bases not matched to a gene: 3. The CDR3 covers 15 residues. CDR3 sequence reads: CASSYLAGGTDTQYF. DNA of the CDR3: TGTGCCAGCAGCTATTTAGCGGGGGGCACAGATACGCAGTATTTT. Combining the CDR3 with reference TRBV11-3 and TRBJ2-3 gives the whole variable domain EAGVVQSPRYKIIEKKQPVAFWCNPISGHNTLYWYLQNLGQGPELLIRYENEEAVDDSQLPKDRFSAERLKGVDSTLKIQPAELGDSAVYLCASSYLAGGTDTQYFGPGTRLTVL.

This clone showed up just once. The V gene is TRBV6-2 or TRBV6-3, the J gene TRBJ2-3, with D perhaps matching TRBD1 (5 bases). CDR3 size: 16 residues. V was clipped by 5 bases and J by 0 bases, with 15 bases between them. CDR1 is MNHEY, CDR2 SVGEGT, per germline. The CDR3 protein is CASSPRRQTSTDTQYF. The CDR3 DNA is TGTGCCAGCAGTCCCCGGCGACAGACTAGCACAGATACGCAGTATTTT.

The gene calls are TRBV6-1 and TRBJ1-2; no reliable D call. Per the germline V gene, CDR1 is MNHNS and CDR2 is SASEGT. CDR3 length: 14 amino acids. Trimming shortened V by 1 base and J by 4 bases, and 10 bases separated the two germline ends. The CDR3 is CASSEGRPSYGYTF. The CDR3 nucleotides are TGTGCCAGCAGTGAAGGACGGCCTAGCTATGGCTACACCTTC.

The chain employs TRBV21-1 and TRBJ2-2; the tabulated D call, TRBD2, remains unverified against the DNA. TRBV21-1 is described as a pseudogene. The CDR3 is made up of 17 amino acids. CDR3 loop: CASSKWPNPRHTGELFF. The CDR3 region has the DNA TGTGCCAGCAGCAAATGGCCGAACCCGAGGCACACCGGGGAGCTGTTTTTT.

The chain has TRBV7-8 and TRBJ1-3; tentatively, D is TRBD1 (6 bases). The CDR3 is 17 amino acids. V was clipped by 1 base and J by 0 bases, with 13 bases between them. Germline CDR1 reads SGHVS; CDR2 reads FQNEAQ. The CDR3 loop is CASSLGGGRGSGNTIYF. Written as DNA, the CDR3 is TGTGCCAGCAGCTTAGGGGGGGGCAGGGGCTCTGGAAACACCATATATTTT.

The J gene is TRBJ2-3, the V gene TRBV2; TRBD2 agrees at 8 bases. Losses at the gene ends were 8 bases for V and 4 bases for J; bases not matched to a gene: 8. Germline V gene data show CDR1 as SNHLY and CDR2 as FYNNEI. The CDR3 length is 14 residues. In DNA, the CDR3 is TGTGCCAGCCCTCTTAGCGGGACGGCAGATACGCAGTATTTT. Translated: CASPLSGTADTQYF.

The rearrangement uses TRBV27 and TRBJ1-4; D perhaps matches TRBD1 (5 bases). The ends were cut back, 5 bases at V and 4 bases at J, with 14 bases in the middle. CDR1 and CDR2 (germline): MNHEY, SMNVEV (reference sequence). This CDR3 has 15 residues. The CDR3 loop reads CASSPLQGINEKLFF. CDR3 coding DNA: TGTGCCAGCAGTCCGCTGCAGGGAATTAATGAAAAACTGTTTTTT.

The rearrangement links TRBV27 to TRBJ1-1, with D possibly matching TRBD1 (6 bases). This CDR3 region has 15 residues. V lost 0 bases and J 4 bases, leaving 12 bases between the germline ends. Germline values: CDR1 MNHEY, CDR2 SMNVEV (reference sequence). CDR3 in DNA: TGTGCCAGCAGTTTATCCCCGGGGGGCGGCACTGAAGCTTTCTTT. It codes for CASSLSPGGGTEAFF.

This clone was recorded once. CDR3 protein: CASSSRSGGYNEQFF. The CDR3 region has the DNA TGTGCCAGCAGTTCCCGGTCAGGGGGTTACAATGAGCAGTTCTTC. The gene calls are TRBV6-4 and TRBJ2-1; 7 bases line up with TRBD1. CDR1 is MRHNA, CDR2 SNTAGT, per germline. After removal of 5 bases from V and 4 bases from J, the junction contained 8 bases not matched to a gene. The CDR3 consists of 15 residues.

The chain is built from TRBV27 and TRBJ2-7; TRBD1 matches 9 bases. The J segment lost 6 bases and the V segment lost 7 bases, leaving 7 bases of the junction unmatched. This CDR3 spans 13 amino acids. Germline V CDR1 and CDR2: MNHEY, SMNVEV (reference sequence). CDR3 coding DNA: TGTGCCAGCACAGGACAGGGGTGGGGCGAGCAGTACTTC. This codes for CASTGQGWGEQYF.

This chain uses TRBV27 with TRBJ1-5; TRBD1 is a possible D gene (5 bases). The CDR3 runs to 14 residues. The V and J ends lost 5 bases and 7 bases respectively, with 15 bases between them. CDR1 and CDR2 from the germline V gene are MNHEY and SMNVEV (reference sequence). CDR3 region: CASSLPGSGQPQHF. The DNA for the CDR3 is TGTGCCAGCAGTCTCCCAGGGTCCGGGCAGCCCCAGCATTTT.

The rearrangement uses TRBV9 and TRBJ1-1; TRBD1 is a possible D gene (5 bases). V shed 0 bases and J shed 4 bases, with 13 bases lying between them. The germline CDR1 and CDR2 sequences are SGDLS and YYNGEE. The CDR3 runs 15 residues. CDR3 nucleotides: TGTGCCAGCAGCGTAGATCCGGGGGGAAGCACTGAAGCTTTCTTT. Encoded protein: CASSVDPGGSTEAFF.

The chain uses TRBV21-1 and TRBJ1-2; the D call in the table, TRBD1, was not verified against the DNA. TRBV21-1 is termed a pseudogene. The CDR3 runs 12 residues. Here the CDR3 reads CASSSLTDGYTF. CDR3 sequence (DNA): TGTGCCAGCAGCTCCCTGACAGATGGCTACACCTTC.